The rows below give T cell receptor beta chains drawn from one sample of a study of blood T cell repertoires in COVID-19. Sequenced by immunoSEQ multiplex PCR; TCRdb stores in-frame clones only, minus some. The sample holds some 220,000 clones, around 85% seen once. The sample taken for sequencing was peripheral blood. All receptors come from a woman in her seventies with COVID-19, enrolled during active disease. CDR3s include the opening cysteine and the closing phenylalanine or tryptophan. A D gene is named only where the DNA matches it firmly. Clone sizes are given selectively: once, few, many, or a class where the clone is expanded.

TRBJ1-2	.	TRBV9	TRBD1	TGTGCCAGCAGCGTAGGGGGACAGGGGACCTATGGCTACACCTTC	CASSVGGQGTYGYTF
TRBJ2-2	.	TRBV11-2	TRBD1	TGTGCCAGCAGCTCATTCTCGGGACAGGGCTGGGTCGCCGGGGAGCTGTTTTTT	CASSSFSGQGWVAGELFF
TRBJ2-7	.	TRBV6-2/TRBV6-3	TRBD2	TGTGCCAGCAGTTACTCTAGCGGGAATACCTACGAGCAGTACTTC	CASSYSSGNTYEQYF
TRBJ2-2	once	TRBV11-3	TRBD2	TGTGCCAGCAGCTCGCCATCGGGGGGTAGCACCGGGGAGCTGTTTTTT	CASSSPSGGSTGELFF
TRBJ2-5	.	TRBV7-8	TRBD2	TGTGCCAGCAGCCGAGCTAGCGGGGGGTCAGAGACCCAGTACTTC	CASSRASGGSETQYF
TRBJ1-2	.	TRBV19	.	TGTGCCAGTAGTATAGATGCCGGGACACACTATGGCTACACCTTC	CASSIDAGTHYGYTF
TRBJ1-1	.	TRBV29-1	.	TGCAGCGTTGGGGCAGGATTAAACACTGAAGCTTTCTTT	CSVGAGLNTEAFF
TRBJ1-2	.	TRBV5-4	.	TGTGCCACCTCAGCTCCGGGGGGAAGCTATGGCTACACCTTC	CATSAPGGSYGYTF
TRBJ2-5	.	TRBV3-1/TRBV3-2	TRBD2	TGTGCCAGCAGCCACGGGACTAGCGGGAGTGTTGGCCAAGAGACCCAGTACTTC	CASSHGTSGSVGQETQYF
TRBJ2-7	once	TRBV5-1	.	TGCGCCAGCAGCTTGGGAGGGTTTGGGGGGTGGTCTCTTCTGAACTCCTACGAGCAGTACTTC	CASSLGGFGGWSLLNSYEQYF
TRBJ1-2	.	TRBV19	.	TGTGCCAGTAGTATCCGGGATGGCTACACCTTC	CASSIRDGYTF
TRBJ1-1	.	TRBV7-9	TRBD1	TGTGCCAGCAGCCGGGGGACAGGATACACTGAAGCTTTCTTT	CASSRGTGYTEAFF
TRBJ1-3	.	TRBV7-2	.	TGTGCCAGCAGCTTAGTCCCGTTCTCTGGAAACACCATATATTTT	CASSLVPFSGNTIYF
TRBJ1-2	once	TRBV9	.	TGTGCCAGCAGCGTAGGTAGGACAGCAGTCTATGGCTACACCTTC	CASSVGRTAVYGYTF
TRBJ1-2	few	TRBV3-1/TRBV3-2	.	TGTGCCAGCAGCCTCGGCGGGTCATATGGCTACACCTTC	CASSLGGSYGYTF
TRBJ2-1	.	TRBV12-5	TRBD1	TGTGCTAGTGGTTTGTCGGTGGCCGGGACAGGGGGCTTTGAGCAGTTCTTC	CASGLSVAGTGGFEQFF
TRBJ1-1	.	TRBV7-2	.	TGTGCCAGCAGCTTCGGAGGACACACTGAAGCTTTCTTT	CASSFGGHTEAFF
TRBJ1-1	.	TRBV9	.	TGTGCCAGCAGCCCAGGCCCGGGGGTCACTGAAGCTTTCTTT	CASSPGPGVTEAFF
TRBJ2-2	.	TRBV10-3	.	TGTGCCATCAGGGGGCCAGGGTTCGACACCGGGGAGCTGTTTTTT	CAIRGPGFDTGELFF
TRBJ2-7	.	TRBV7-2	TRBD2	TGTGCCAGCAGCCCCGGAGTAGCGGGAGCTTTCGAGCAGTACTTC	CASSPGVAGAFEQYF
TRBJ2-3	.	TRBV2	.	TGTGCCAGCAGTGAACTTCCCACAGATACGCAGTATTTT	CASSELPTDTQYF
TRBJ1-1	.	TRBV5-1	.	TGCGCCAGCAGCCGTACCTCAGTCAACACTGAAGCTTTCTTT	CASSRTSVNTEAFF
TRBJ1-1	.	TRBV13	.	TGTGCCAGCAGCTTAAGGGGACAAACCACTGAAGCTTTCTTT	CASSLRGQTTEAFF
TRBJ1-2	once	TRBV6-5	.	TGTGCCAGCAGAAAGTTACAGGGAAGCTATGGCTACACCTTC	CASRKLQGSYGYTF
TRBJ2-1	.	TRBV15	TRBD1	TGTGCCACCAGCCTACGGGGGGACAGGGCGTACAATGAGCAGTTCTTC	CATSLRGDRAYNEQFF
TRBJ2-1	.	TRBV6-4	TRBD2	TGTGCCAGCAGTCGCGCTGCCACTAGCGGTTACTACAATGAGCAGTTCTTC	CASSRAATSGYYNEQFF
TRBJ1-4	.	TRBV11-1	.	TGTGCCAGCAGCTACCACGGTCCCGGGGAAAAACTGTTTTTT	CASSYHGPGEKLFF
TRBJ2-3	.	TRBV7-3	TRBD1	TGTGCCAGCAGCTTAGCGACTTCGACAGGGGCAGATACGCAGTATTTT	CASSLATSTGADTQYF
TRBJ1-3	once	TRBV5-6	.	TGTGCCAGCCGTCCGAGCGGCATTCGCTCTGGAAACACCATATATTTT	CASRPSGIRSGNTIYF
TRBJ1-2	.	TRBV7-8	TRBD1	TGTGCCAGCAGCAAAGACAGGGGGGTGGATTGGGGCTACACCTTC	CASSKDRGVDWGYTF
TRBJ1-2	.	TRBV19	.	TGTGCCAGTAGTTCCCCCCTTCGGGACTCGGTTGGCTACACCTTC	CASSSPLRDSVGYTF
TRBJ1-2	.	TRBV5-1	TRBD1	TGCGCCAGCAGCTTGGAAGTTAGGGGGCAAGGATCATTTGGCTACACCTTC	CASSLEVRGQGSFGYTF
TRBJ1-5	.	TRBV27	TRBD1	TGTGCCAGCAGTTTAACAGGGGAGAGCTTGGGGCAGCCCCAGCATTTT	CASSLTGESLGQPQHF
TRBJ2-2	few	TRBV2	.	TGTGCCAGCAAGCGGTTAAGAGGCACCGGGGAGCTGTTTTTT	CASKRLRGTGELFF
TRBJ2-5	.	TRBV12-3/TRBV12-4	TRBD1	TGTGCCAGCAGGGACAGGCCTTTGGAGACCCAGTACTTC	CASRDRPLETQYF
TRBJ1-4	.	TRBV5-6	TRBD1	TGTGCCAGCAGCCTCTACACCGGGACAGCTTACAAACTGTTTTTT	CASSLYTGTAYKLFF
TRBJ2-7	.	TRBV3-1/TRBV3-2	.	TGTGCCAGCAGCCAAGAGGCAGGGGAAAGCGAGCAGTACTTC	CASSQEAGESEQYF
TRBJ2-3	.	TRBV11-3	.	TGTGCCAGCAGCTCCCTACAGGGCCTGGTTACGCAGTATTTT	CASSSLQGLVTQYF
TRBJ1-1	.	TRBV2	.	TGTGCCAGCACCCCTTTGCGGGGGTCCTTGAACACTGAAGCTTTCTTT	CASTPLRGSLNTEAFF
TRBJ1-1	.	TRBV7-3	.	TGTGCCAGCAGCTTAACGGGCAGGCAGAACACTGAAGCTTTCTTT	CASSLTGRQNTEAFF
TRBJ2-7	.	TRBV7-2	TRBD2	TGTGCCAGCAGCTTAGGGGGCGGGAGGACCTCCTACGAGCAGTACTTC	CASSLGGGRTSYEQYF
TRBJ1-2	.	TRBV21-1	.	TGTGCCAGCAGCACGACATCCTTTAGGGACAGTCCTCCCTATGGCTACACCTTC	CASSTTSFRDSPPYGYTF
TRBJ2-2	.	TRBV5-6	.	TGTGCCAGCAGCTTCGGCCAGGCCGGGGAGCTGTTTTTT	CASSFGQAGELFF
TRBJ1-6	.	TRBV3-1/TRBV3-2	TRBD1	TGTGCCAGCAGCCACAGGGGGCCGCGGTCACCCCTCCACTTT	CASSHRGPRSPLHF
TRBJ2-3	.	TRBV9	.	TGTGCCAGCAGCGTAGTGTCAAGCACAGATACGCAGTATTTT	CASSVVSSTDTQYF
TRBJ1-5	.	TRBV6-2/TRBV6-3	.	TGTGCCAGCAGTCTTGACGGGGGCAATCAGCCCCAGCATTTT	CASSLDGGNQPQHF
TRBJ2-1	.	TRBV5-1	TRBD2	TGCGCCAGCAGCCCCGGGACTAGCGGGCTAGGGCAGTTCTTC	CASSPGTSGLGQFF
TRBJ2-7	.	TRBV19	TRBD2	TGTGCCAGTAGTATTTCGCCCCGGGGGGACGAGCAGTACTTC	CASSISPRGDEQYF
TRBJ2-1	.	TRBV2	TRBD1	TGTGCCAGCAGTCCCCCCGACAGGGCCGGGCAGTTCTTC	CASSPPDRAGQFF
TRBJ2-5	.	TRBV5-6	.	TGTGCCAGCAGCCGATCGGGGGAGACCCAGTACTTC	CASSRSGETQYF
TRBJ2-6	.	TRBV27	TRBD2	TGTGCCAGCAGTTTAGATGGGGACTATGGGGCCAACGTCCTGACTTTC	CASSLDGDYGANVLTF
TRBJ1-1	.	TRBV9	TRBD1	TGTGCCAGCAGCGTCACAGGGGTTAACACTGAAGCTTTCTTT	CASSVTGVNTEAFF
TRBJ2-6	.	TRBV10-1	.	TGCGCCAGCAACATCAGAGGACTAAGCTCTGGGGCCAACGTCCTGACTTTC	CASNIRGLSSGANVLTF
TRBJ1-4	.	TRBV6-1	TRBD1	TGTGCCAGCAGTAAAGGGTATGGGGGACAGAATGAAAAACTGTTTTTT	CASSKGYGGQNEKLFF
TRBJ2-7	.	TRBV18	TRBD1	TGTGCCAGCTCACCACTTCTTCCGGGACAGGGATCGGGCGAGCAGTACTTC	CASSPLLPGQGSGEQYF
TRBJ2-4	.	TRBV11-2	TRBD2	TGTGCCAGCAGCTTAGAACCGACTAGCCGGATGGTTCAGTACTTC	CASSLEPTSRMVQYF
TRBJ2-1	.	TRBV16	.	TGTGCCAGCAGCGGATGGAGCTCCTACAATGAGCAGTTCTTC	CASSGWSSYNEQFF
TRBJ2-2	.	TRBV9	TRBD2	TGTGCCAGCAGCGCCGGACTAGCGGGAGGGGCCGGGGAGCTGTTTTTT	CASSAGLAGGAGELFF
TRBJ2-2	.	TRBV7-2	TRBD2	TGTGCCAGCAGCTTAAGAGGTGGGCGGGAGAGTACCGGGGAGCTGTTTTTT	CASSLRGGRESTGELFF